This is a list of T cell receptor beta chains from one sample in a study of T cell responses to AZD1222 COVID-19 vaccine. Data came from immunoSEQ multiplex PCR; TCRdb stores just in-frame clones and leaves some out. The sample contains roughly 120,000 clones, approximately 88% of which appear only once. This specimen was peripheral blood, taken on day 0 of AZD1222 vaccination. The receptors stem from an adult in good health. CDR3s include the opening cysteine and the closing phenylalanine or tryptophan. Each record gives: V gene, J gene, clone size, D gene, CDR3 DNA, CDR3 protein. A D gene is named only where the DNA matches it firmly. Only part of the rows carry a size: once, few, many, or a class if the clone is expanded.

v_call: TRBV6-5; j_call: TRBJ1-1; clone_size: .; d_call: .; cdr3_nt: TGTGCCAGCTGGGTTGCGTTGGACACTGAAGCTTTCTTT; cdr3_aa: CASWVALDTEAFF
v_call: TRBV12-3/TRBV12-4; j_call: TRBJ1-5; clone_size: .; d_call: .; cdr3_nt: TGTGCCAGCAGTCGACAGAATAATCAGCCCCAGCATTTT; cdr3_aa: CASSRQNNQPQHF
v_call: TRBV18; j_call: TRBJ2-5; clone_size: .; d_call: .; cdr3_nt: TGTGCCAGCTCCCTAAACGCCCCACGTTGGTCAGGGAAGGAAGAGACCCAGTACTTC; cdr3_aa: CASSLNAPRWSGKEETQYF
v_call: TRBV19; j_call: TRBJ1-5; clone_size: .; d_call: TRBD1; cdr3_nt: TGTGCCAGTACTCCCAGGGGGCGGGCAGGCAATCAGCCCCAGCATTTT; cdr3_aa: CASTPRGRAGNQPQHF
v_call: TRBV3-1/TRBV3-2; j_call: TRBJ1-4; clone_size: once; d_call: TRBD1; cdr3_nt: TGTGCCAGCAGCCCCCGGGACAGGGGGACTAATGAAAAACTGTTTTTT; cdr3_aa: CASSPRDRGTNEKLFF
v_call: TRBV6-2/TRBV6-3; j_call: TRBJ2-7; clone_size: .; d_call: .; cdr3_nt: TGTGCCAGCAGTGCGGGCCGGCAGAACGAGCAGTACTTC; cdr3_aa: CASSAGRQNEQYF
v_call: TRBV4-3; j_call: TRBJ1-3; clone_size: .; d_call: .; cdr3_nt: TGCGCCAGCAGCCAGTATTATCCCCCCGGAAACACCATATATTTT; cdr3_aa: CASSQYYPPGNTIYF
v_call: TRBV28; j_call: TRBJ1-5; clone_size: .; d_call: .; cdr3_nt: TGTGCCAGCACGTCACCCCGGCGGGGGTCGAGCAATCAGCCCCAGCATTTT; cdr3_aa: CASTSPRRGSSNQPQHF
v_call: TRBV7-9; j_call: TRBJ1-4; clone_size: .; d_call: .; cdr3_nt: TGTGCCAGCAGCTTAAATGGTAGGCCTGACGAAAAACTGTTTTTT; cdr3_aa: CASSLNGRPDEKLFF
v_call: TRBV5-4; j_call: TRBJ1-1; clone_size: .; d_call: TRBD1; cdr3_nt: TGTGCCAGCAGCCTCGGACAGGTGGCTGAAGCTTTCTTT; cdr3_aa: CASSLGQVAEAFF
v_call: TRBV10-3; j_call: TRBJ1-5; clone_size: .; d_call: TRBD1; cdr3_nt: TGTGCCATCAGTGCACAGGGGGCATCTAGCAATCAGCCCCAGCATTTT; cdr3_aa: CAISAQGASSNQPQHF
v_call: TRBV3-1/TRBV3-2; j_call: TRBJ2-7; clone_size: .; d_call: TRBD2; cdr3_nt: TGTGCCAGCAGCCGGCGGGGGGATCTCTACGAGCAGTACTTC; cdr3_aa: CASSRRGDLYEQYF
v_call: TRBV5-8; j_call: TRBJ1-5; clone_size: .; d_call: .; cdr3_nt: TGTGCCAGCACCCAACAGGGACCTTATCAGCCCCAGCATTTT; cdr3_aa: CASTQQGPYQPQHF
v_call: TRBV3-1/TRBV3-2; j_call: TRBJ1-1; clone_size: .; d_call: .; cdr3_nt: TGTGCCAGCAGCCAAGGACAAGGTTTTGAAGCTTTCTTT; cdr3_aa: CASSQGQGFEAFF
v_call: TRBV11-2; j_call: TRBJ1-5; clone_size: .; d_call: .; cdr3_nt: TGTGCCAGCAGCTTAGGGCGGGGGGGCAATCAGCCCCAGCATTTT; cdr3_aa: CASSLGRGGNQPQHF
v_call: TRBV5-1; j_call: TRBJ2-6; clone_size: .; d_call: .; cdr3_nt: TGCGCCAGCAGCCGGACCCAGTCGGGGGCCAACGTCCTGACTTTC; cdr3_aa: CASSRTQSGANVLTF
v_call: TRBV12-5; j_call: TRBJ2-1; clone_size: .; d_call: .; cdr3_nt: TGTGCTAGTGGTTTGGCATTCTGGGACGTCTCAAATGAGCAGTTCTTC; cdr3_aa: CASGLAFWDVSNEQFF
v_call: TRBV6-5; j_call: TRBJ1-5; clone_size: once; d_call: .; cdr3_nt: TGTGCCAGCATTGCGGCGATCAATCAGCCCCAGCATTTT; cdr3_aa: CASIAAINQPQHF
v_call: TRBV7-4; j_call: TRBJ2-3; clone_size: .; d_call: .; cdr3_nt: TGTGCCAGCAGCCAATATCTACAGGGCTATACGCAGTATTTT; cdr3_aa: CASSQYLQGYTQYF
v_call: TRBV6-5; j_call: TRBJ1-2; clone_size: .; d_call: TRBD1; cdr3_nt: TGTGCCAGCAGTCAACAGGGGGGAGAGTACTATGGCTACACCTTC; cdr3_aa: CASSQQGGEYYGYTF
v_call: TRBV7-2; j_call: TRBJ2-3; clone_size: once; d_call: TRBD2; cdr3_nt: TGTGCCAGCAGCTCCGGACTAGCGGGGGGAGATACGCAGTATTTT; cdr3_aa: CASSSGLAGGDTQYF
v_call: TRBV5-6; j_call: TRBJ2-3; clone_size: .; d_call: TRBD2; cdr3_nt: TGTGCCAGCAGCTTGGCGATAGCGGGGGGGCCGACAGATACGCAGTATTTT; cdr3_aa: CASSLAIAGGPTDTQYF
v_call: TRBV18; j_call: TRBJ1-6; clone_size: .; d_call: TRBD1; cdr3_nt: TGTGCCAGCGCCCTTTCGGAGGGGGCCGGCAATAATTCACCCCTCCACTTT; cdr3_aa: CASALSEGAGNNSPLHF
v_call: TRBV19; j_call: TRBJ1-4; clone_size: .; d_call: TRBD1; cdr3_nt: TGTGCCAGTACAGGGGGAGCCTATGCAACTAATGAAAAACTGTTTTTT; cdr3_aa: CASTGGAYATNEKLFF
v_call: TRBV5-1; j_call: TRBJ1-4; clone_size: .; d_call: .; cdr3_nt: TGCGCCAGCAGCTCCGGACCTTCAATTAATGAAAAACTGTTTTTT; cdr3_aa: CASSSGPSINEKLFF
v_call: TRBV18; j_call: TRBJ1-5; clone_size: .; d_call: .; cdr3_nt: TGTGCCAGCTCACCGGGGGGGGATCAGCCCCAGCATTTT; cdr3_aa: CASSPGGDQPQHF
v_call: TRBV6-5; j_call: TRBJ2-3; clone_size: .; d_call: .; cdr3_nt: TGTGCCCACAAACAGGGGACTGGCACAGATACGCAGTATTTT; cdr3_aa: CAHKQGTGTDTQYF
v_call: TRBV21-1; j_call: TRBJ1-5; clone_size: .; d_call: .; cdr3_nt: TGTGCCAGCAGCAAATATCCGCGTGGGGGACCTGACAATCAGCCCCAGCATTTT; cdr3_aa: CASSKYPRGGPDNQPQHF
v_call: TRBV7-3; j_call: TRBJ1-4; clone_size: .; d_call: .; cdr3_nt: TGTGCCAGCAGCCGTTTAAGCCGGGTAACGGCTAATGAAAAACTGTTTTTT; cdr3_aa: CASSRLSRVTANEKLFF
v_call: TRBV23-1; j_call: TRBJ1-3; clone_size: .; d_call: .; cdr3_nt: TGCGCCAGCAGTCATATGCCCGAGAGGGACACCATATATTTT; cdr3_aa: CASSHMPERDTIYF
v_call: TRBV3-1/TRBV3-2; j_call: TRBJ1-5; clone_size: .; d_call: .; cdr3_nt: TGTGCCAGCAGCGAGTTGGGCCAGCCCCAGCATTTT; cdr3_aa: CASSELGQPQHF
v_call: TRBV6-4; j_call: TRBJ2-3; clone_size: .; d_call: .; cdr3_nt: TGTGCCAGCACCCCAGGGTCGGAGACAGATACGCAGTATTTT; cdr3_aa: CASTPGSETDTQYF
v_call: TRBV5-1; j_call: TRBJ1-2; clone_size: .; d_call: TRBD1; cdr3_nt: TGCGCCAGCAGCGAAGGGACAGTGTTTAACTATGGCTACACCTTC; cdr3_aa: CASSEGTVFNYGYTF
v_call: TRBV5-1; j_call: TRBJ1-1; clone_size: .; d_call: .; cdr3_nt: TGCGCCAGCAGCCCGACATCGGGATCCACTGAAGCTTTCTTT; cdr3_aa: CASSPTSGSTEAFF
v_call: TRBV27; j_call: TRBJ2-7; clone_size: .; d_call: TRBD1; cdr3_nt: TGTGCCAGCAAAACAGGGGCTAGCTCCTACGAGCAGTACTTC; cdr3_aa: CASKTGASSYEQYF
v_call: TRBV19; j_call: TRBJ1-2; clone_size: .; d_call: TRBD1; cdr3_nt: TGTGCCAGTACCGAGGGGGGACAGTACTATGGCTACACCTTC; cdr3_aa: CASTEGGQYYGYTF
v_call: TRBV5-1; j_call: TRBJ2-5; clone_size: .; d_call: .; cdr3_nt: TGCGCCAGCAGCTTTCGGGTAGGACAAGAGACCCAGTACTTC; cdr3_aa: CASSFRVGQETQYF
v_call: TRBV20-1; j_call: TRBJ1-2; clone_size: .; d_call: .; cdr3_nt: TGCAGTGCTAGTGGTCCGGGAGGCTATGGCTACACCTTC; cdr3_aa: CSASGPGGYGYTF
v_call: TRBV18; j_call: TRBJ1-1; clone_size: .; d_call: .; cdr3_nt: TGTGCCAGCTCACCCGGGGGCGCTGGGAACACTGAAGCTTTCTTT; cdr3_aa: CASSPGGAGNTEAFF
v_call: TRBV2; j_call: TRBJ2-1; clone_size: .; d_call: TRBD2; cdr3_nt: TGTGCCAGCGAGGGACTAGCGGGGGCAGGAGAGCAGTTCTTC; cdr3_aa: CASEGLAGAGEQFF
v_call: TRBV9; j_call: TRBJ1-2; clone_size: .; d_call: TRBD1; cdr3_nt: TGTGCCAGCAGCCCAGGGACAGGAGCAAAGAGCTACACCTTC; cdr3_aa: CASSPGTGAKSYTF
v_call: TRBV29-1; j_call: TRBJ1-2; clone_size: .; d_call: TRBD1; cdr3_nt: TGCAGCGTTGGGGGACAGTCTAGGACTAACTATGGCTACACCTTC; cdr3_aa: CSVGGQSRTNYGYTF
v_call: TRBV10-2; j_call: TRBJ2-3; clone_size: .; d_call: .; cdr3_nt: TGCGCCAGCAGTGAGTCGGCGGGTCTCGGGTATTTT; cdr3_aa: CASSESAGLGYF
v_call: TRBV5-1; j_call: TRBJ2-1; clone_size: .; d_call: TRBD1; cdr3_nt: TGCGCCAGCAGTCCCACGGCAGGGGGTGAGCAGTTCTTC; cdr3_aa: CASSPTAGGEQFF
v_call: TRBV18; j_call: TRBJ1-6; clone_size: .; d_call: .; cdr3_nt: TGTGCCAGCTCACAGGAGGGCGAGTATTCACCCCTCCACTTT; cdr3_aa: CASSQEGEYSPLHF
v_call: TRBV3-1/TRBV3-2; j_call: TRBJ1-1; clone_size: .; d_call: TRBD1; cdr3_nt: TGTGCCAGCAGCCCCAGGACAGGGGGGAACACTGAAGCTTTCTTT; cdr3_aa: CASSPRTGGNTEAFF
v_call: TRBV6-8; j_call: TRBJ1-1; clone_size: .; d_call: TRBD1; cdr3_nt: TGTGCCAGCAGCCTACAGGGGGCAGGCACTGAAGCTTTCTTT; cdr3_aa: CASSLQGAGTEAFF
v_call: TRBV29-1; j_call: TRBJ1-1; clone_size: .; d_call: .; cdr3_nt: TGCAGCGCCAAAAACCAACAGGGACCGAACACTGAAGCTTTCTTT; cdr3_aa: CSAKNQQGPNTEAFF
v_call: TRBV18; j_call: TRBJ1-1; clone_size: .; d_call: .; cdr3_nt: TGTGCCAGCTCATCAGGGGAAAACACTGAAGCTTTCTTT; cdr3_aa: CASSSGENTEAFF